These 14 T cell receptor beta chains share one sample of origin, sequenced in a study of CD8 T cells in ankylosing spondylitis. Findings and limits, study-wide: For ankylosing spondylitis blood, a TCR beta motif of eight or nine highly homologous variants appeared characteristic.

Their target antigens are unknown. TCRdb processed the 5' RACE reads anew with MiXCR; each CDR3 protein has one entry. Of some 840,000 distinct CDR3 sequences listed, 12% were seen once; the top ten hold under 0.6%. The sample taken for sequencing was blood, either unsorted or a sorted T cell fraction (not recorded which). These receptors all come from a male donor with ankylosing spondylitis.

This chain links TRBV18 with TRBJ1-2, with 7 bases aligning to TRBD1. V trimming: 4 bases; J trimming: 8 bases; junction bases outside the gene matches: 7. Germline V lookup: CDR1 KGHSH, CDR2 LQKENI. The CDR3 runs to 13 residues. In nucleotides, the CDR3 is TGTGCCAGCTCACAGGGGGCTTCGTTGGGCTACACCTTC. It translates to CASSQGASLGYTF.

Here the CDR3 DNA reads TGTGCCAGCAGTTCTGCCTCGACAGGACCTAATGAAAAACTGTTTTTT. Protein product: CASSSASTGPNEKLFF. The V call is TRBV6-5, the J call TRBJ1-4; D might be TRBD1 (6 bases). Germline values: CDR1 MNHEY, CDR2 SVGAGI. V was cut by 4 bases and J by 3 bases, with 15 bases left in between. The CDR3 length is 16 residues.

This clonotype turned up a few times. The CDR3 DNA follows: TGTGCCAGCTCGGGCGGGAGCGGTGGGACCCAGTACTTC. Its translation is CASSGGSGGTQYF. V is TRBV14 and J is TRBJ2-5; TRBD2 agrees at 7 bases. This CDR3 spans 13 amino acids. CDR1 SGHDN and CDR2 FVKESK come from the germline V gene. V shed 8 bases and J 7 bases; nucleotides not matched to a gene: 10. Using reference TRBV14 and TRBJ2-5 for the parts outside the CDR3, the full variable domain is EAGVTQFPSHSVIEKGQTVTLRCDPISGHDNLYWYRRVMGKEIKFLLHFVKESKQDESGMPNNRFLAERTGGTYSTLKVQPAELEDSGVYFCASSGGSGGTQYFGPGTRLLVL.

This clonotype was detected ten times or more. The chain couples TRBV5-1 to TRBJ2-7, with a possible D match to TRBD2 (6 bases). Germline values: CDR1 SGHRS, CDR2 YFSETQ. The CDR3 loop spans 14 amino acids. Trimming shortened V by 5 bases and J by 7 bases, and 19 bases separated the two germline ends. The CDR3 spells CASRRDLTSWEQYF. The CDR3 region has the DNA TGCGCCAGCAGACGGGACTTAACCTCATGGGAGCAGTACTTC. The full variable domain, rest sourced from reference TRBV5-1 and TRBJ2-7, is KAGVTQTPRYLIKTRGQQVTLSCSPISGHRSVSWYQQTPGQGLQFLFEYFSETQRNKGNFPGRFSGRQFSNSRSEMNVSTLELGDSALYLCASRRDLTSWEQYFGPGTRLTVT.

This chain joins TRBV11-1 and TRBJ1-2, with 7 bases that match TRBD1. V trimming: 3 bases; J trimming: 2 bases; junction bases outside the gene matches: 6. The germline CDR1 and CDR2 sequences are SGHAT and FQDESV (reference sequence). There are 15 residues in the CDR3. CDR3 loop: CASSFTGQKNYGYTF. The CDR3 DNA is TGTGCCAGCAGCTTTACGGGACAGAAAAACTATGGCTACACCTTC.

The rearrangement uses TRBV18 and TRBJ1-5; 8 positions agree with TRBD1. The CDR3 runs to 16 residues. Germline loops: CDR1 KGHSH, CDR2 LQKENI. The V segment lost 3 bases and the J segment 8 bases; nucleotides outside the gene matches: 12. Here the CDR3 DNA reads TGTGCCAGCTCACCCCTGGACGGACAGGGACTTGAGCCCCAGCATTTT. Translation gives CASSPLDGQGLEPQHF.

The chain is built from TRBV20-1 and TRBJ1-2, with D uncertain. V dropped 4 bases and J dropped 0 bases, with 6 bases sitting between them. The CDR3 sequence is 12 residues long. The germline CDR1 and CDR2 sequences are DFQATT and SNEGSKA (reference sequence). The CDR3: CSAKVPNYGYTF. The CDR3 DNA reads TGCAGTGCTAAGGTGCCTAACTATGGCTACACCTTC.

This clonotype came up many times. The chain couples TRBV5-1 to TRBJ2-7, with 10 bases lining up with TRBD1. The CDR3 totals 15 residues. V was pared by 2 bases and J by 7 bases, with 9 bases of the junction left unmatched. Germline V gene sequence: CDR1 SGHRS, CDR2 YFSETQ. The CDR3 DNA is TGCGCCAGCAGCTTCGGGGACAGGGGCTTCGGAGAGCAGTACTTC. It encodes CASSFGDRGFGEQYF.

This clonotype came up a few times. The J gene is TRBJ2-7, the V gene TRBV20-1, with 8 bases lining up with TRBD2. Germline V gene lookup returns CDR1 DFQATT and CDR2 SNEGSKA (reference sequence). This CDR3 contains 13 residues. The V segment lost 8 bases and the J segment 0 bases; nucleotides outside the gene matches: 6. CDR3 in amino acids: CSRAGESSYEQYF. DNA of the CDR3: TGCAGTCGAGCGGGGGAAAGCTCCTACGAGCAGTACTTC.

V and J are TRBV29-1 and TRBJ2-3, with D possibly being TRBD2 (5 bases). Germline CDR1 reads SQVTM; CDR2 reads ANQGSEA. The V gene lost 6 bases and the J gene lost 2 bases, with 12 bases spanning the gap. There are 13 residues in the CDR3. The CDR3 here is CSVGVTTTDTQYF. In DNA, the CDR3 is TGCAGCGTCGGGGTAACAACCACAGATACGCAGTATTTT.

The genes are TRBV5-5 and TRBJ2-5, with 7 bases that match TRBD2. This CDR3 spans 13 amino acids. V shed 4 bases and J 4 bases; nucleotides not matched to a gene: 4. Germline CDR1 reads SGHKS; CDR2 reads YYEKEE (reference sequence). In DNA, the CDR3 is TGTGCCAGCAGCGGAGCGGGAACAGAGACCCAGTACTTC. Its protein is CASSGAGTETQYF. Filled out from reference TRBV5-5 and TRBJ2-5, the complete variable domain reads DAGVTQSPTHLIKTRGQQVTLRCSPISGHKSVSWYQQVLGQGPQFIFQYYEKEERGRGNFPDRFSARQFPNYSSELNVNALLLGDSALYLCASSGAGTETQYFGPGTRLLVL.

This clonotype occurred a few times. The chain links TRBV10-2 to TRBJ2-4, with D possibly matching TRBD1 (6 bases). Trimming took 7 bases from V and 6 from J, leaving 7 bases between them. The CDR3 consists of 11 residues. CDR1 is WSHSY, CDR2 SAAADI, per germline. The CDR3 DNA is TGCGCCAGCAAGACAGGAAACATTCAGTACTTC. Encoded protein: CASKTGNIQYF.

The CDR3 sequence is CSVGRDLQETQYF. The CDR3 nucleotides read TGCAGCGTTGGTCGGGACTTACAAGAGACCCAGTACTTC. The chain uses TRBV29-1 and TRBJ2-5; maybe TRBD2 (6 bases). V shed 4 bases and J shed 2 bases, with 11 bases lying between them. The V gene's germline CDR1 is SQVTM and CDR2 ANQGSEA. The CDR3 spans 13 residues.

This sequence joins TRBV12-3 or TRBV12-4 and TRBJ1-2; D not certain. Trimming pared 7 bases from V and 8 bases from J, leaving 20 bases between. The CDR3 spans 14 residues. CDR3 nucleotide sequence: TGTGCCAGCACTGAGACCTTCTCCGGGGAGGGCTACACCTTC. Its translation is CASTETFSGEGYTF.